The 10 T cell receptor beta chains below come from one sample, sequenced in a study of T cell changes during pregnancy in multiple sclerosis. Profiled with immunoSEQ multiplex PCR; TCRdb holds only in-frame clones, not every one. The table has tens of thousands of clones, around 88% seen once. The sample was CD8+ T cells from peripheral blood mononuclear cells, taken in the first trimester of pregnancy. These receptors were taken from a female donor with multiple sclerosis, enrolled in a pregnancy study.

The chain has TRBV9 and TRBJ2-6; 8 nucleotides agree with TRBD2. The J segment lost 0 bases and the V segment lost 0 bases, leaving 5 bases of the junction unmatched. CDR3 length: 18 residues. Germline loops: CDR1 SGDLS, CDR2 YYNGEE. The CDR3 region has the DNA TGTGCCAGCAGCGTAGAGAGCGGGAGTGTCTCTGGGGCCAACGTCCTGACTTTC. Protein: CASSVESGSVSGANVLTF. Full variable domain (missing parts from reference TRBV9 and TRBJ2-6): DSGVTQTPKHLITATGQRVTLRCSPRSGDLSVYWYQQSLDQGLQFLIQYYNGEERAKGNILERFSAQQFPDLHSELNLSSLELGDSALYFCASSVESGSVSGANVLTFGAGSRLTVL.

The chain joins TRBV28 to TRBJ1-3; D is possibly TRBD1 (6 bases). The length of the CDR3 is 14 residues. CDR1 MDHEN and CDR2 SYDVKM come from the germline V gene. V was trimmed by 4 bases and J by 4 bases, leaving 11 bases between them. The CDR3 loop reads CASSSRQEGNTIYF. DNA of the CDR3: TGTGCCAGCAGTTCCCGACAGGAGGGAAACACCATATATTTT.

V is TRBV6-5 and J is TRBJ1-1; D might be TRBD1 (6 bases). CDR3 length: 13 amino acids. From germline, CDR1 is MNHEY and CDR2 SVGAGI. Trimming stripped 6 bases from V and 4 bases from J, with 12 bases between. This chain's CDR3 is CASSQGYRTEAFF. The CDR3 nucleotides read TGTGCCAGCAGCCAGGGGTACCGCACTGAAGCTTTCTTT.

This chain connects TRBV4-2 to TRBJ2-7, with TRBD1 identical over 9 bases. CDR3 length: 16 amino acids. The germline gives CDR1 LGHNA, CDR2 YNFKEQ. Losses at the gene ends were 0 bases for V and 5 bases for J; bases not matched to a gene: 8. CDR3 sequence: CASSQDGTGTLDEQYF. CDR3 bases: TGTGCCAGCAGCCAAGATGGGACAGGGACCTTGGACGAGCAGTACTTC.

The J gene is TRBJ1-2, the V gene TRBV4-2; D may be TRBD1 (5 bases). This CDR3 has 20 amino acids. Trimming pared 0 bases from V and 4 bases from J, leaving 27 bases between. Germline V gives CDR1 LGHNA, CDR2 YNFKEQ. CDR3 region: CASSQDHNQGFSSPIYGYTF. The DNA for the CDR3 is TGTGCCAGCAGCCAAGATCATAATCAGGGTTTTTCTTCACCCATCTATGGCTACACCTTC.

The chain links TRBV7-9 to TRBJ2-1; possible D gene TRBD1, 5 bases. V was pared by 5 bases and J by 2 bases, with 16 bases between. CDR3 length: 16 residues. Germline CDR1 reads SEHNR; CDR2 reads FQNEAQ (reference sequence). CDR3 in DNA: TGTGCCAGCAGCGAGGAGAACCAGGGCCCCTACAATGAGCAGTTCTTC. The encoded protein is CASSEENQGPYNEQFF.

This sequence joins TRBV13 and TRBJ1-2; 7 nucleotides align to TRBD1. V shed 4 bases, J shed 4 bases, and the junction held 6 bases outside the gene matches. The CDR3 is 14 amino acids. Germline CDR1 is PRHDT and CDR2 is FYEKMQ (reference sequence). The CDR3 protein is CASSSNRGTYGYTF. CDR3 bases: TGTGCCAGCAGCTCCAACAGGGGAACCTATGGCTACACCTTC.

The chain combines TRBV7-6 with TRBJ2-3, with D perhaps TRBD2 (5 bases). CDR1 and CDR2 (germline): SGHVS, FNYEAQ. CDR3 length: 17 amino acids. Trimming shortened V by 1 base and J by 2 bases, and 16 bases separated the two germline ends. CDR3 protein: CASSLGGGGDATDTQYF. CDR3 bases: TGTGCCAGCAGCTTAGGCGGTGGAGGTGACGCCACAGATACGCAGTATTTT.

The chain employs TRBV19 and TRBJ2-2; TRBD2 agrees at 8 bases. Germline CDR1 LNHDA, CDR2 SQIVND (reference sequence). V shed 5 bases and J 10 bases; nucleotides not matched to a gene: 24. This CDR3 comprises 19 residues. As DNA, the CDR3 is TGTGCCAGTAGTTCCACCCCTTGGGGTAGCGGGATGGGGGTCGTGGAGCTGTTTTTT. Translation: CASSSTPWGSGMGVVELFF. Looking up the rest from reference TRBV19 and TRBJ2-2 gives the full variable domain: DGGITQSPKYLFRKEGQNVTLSCEQNLNHDAMYWYRQDPGQGLRLIYYSQIVNDFQKGDIAEGYSVSREKKESFPLTVTSAQKNPTAFYLCASSSTPWGSGMGVVELFFGEGSRLTVL.

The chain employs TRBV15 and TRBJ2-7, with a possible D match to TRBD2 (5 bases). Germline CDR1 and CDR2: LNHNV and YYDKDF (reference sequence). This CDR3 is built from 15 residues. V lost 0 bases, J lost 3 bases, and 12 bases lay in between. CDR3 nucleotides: TGTGCCACCAGCAGAGATCGGGTTAGCGACTACGAGCAGTACTTC. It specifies CATSRDRVSDYEQYF.